This T cell receptor beta chain was sequenced for a study of blood T cell repertoires in COVID-19. About the research overall: The origin of the acute and convalescent COVID-19 samples was the United States, Italy and Spain. T cells, B-cell-depleted T cells, or PBMCs supplied cDNA or gDNA.

The cohort comprised adults aged about 18 to 100 years residing in approximately 25 US areas. In the authors' workflow: Using reference gene primer amplification, nucleated cell counts were estimated. Produced via immunoSEQ multiplex PCR; TCRdb's table is partial and in-frame only. V and J calls and clone size are copied from that table; D and trimming were computed from the DNA. The sample yields 180,000 or so clones, around 88% seen once. This sequence was found in a man aged 35 to 55 with acute COVID-19. Sequences were obtained from PBMCs or T cells enriched from blood (not recorded which).

CDR3 amino acids: CASTQGLTGNTIYF. For the CDR3, the DNA is TGTGCCAGCACGCAGGGATTAACTGGAAACACCATATATTTT. J is TRBJ1-3 and V is TRBV18, with D possibly matching TRBD1 (5 bases). Trimming stripped 8 bases from V and 2 bases from J, with 13 bases between. There are 14 residues in the CDR3. The V gene's germline CDR1 is KGHSH and CDR2 LQKENI.